A selection of T cell receptor beta chains follows, all from one sample in a study of blood T cells in healthy people across ages. TCRdb reprocessed the 5' RACE reads via MiXCR and lists one record per CDR3 protein. The sample contains 800,000 or so distinct CDR3 sequences, about half of which appear only once. The sample comprised blood. Every receptor here comes from an elderly man in good health. Both conserved end residues are part of each CDR3. D genes are given only for firm matches. For some rows the clone size is stated as once, few or many, or as a class when expanded; others skip it.

J gene	V gene	clone size	D gene	CDR3 length	CDR3 DNA	CDR3 protein
TRBJ2-7	TRBV5-1	few	TRBD1	15	TGCGCCAGCAGCTCCGGACAGGGAATCGCCTACGAGCAGTACTTC	CASSSGQGIAYEQYF
TRBJ2-7	TRBV20-1	few	TRBD1	13	TGCAGTGCTATGGGACAGTCCGACTACGAGCAGTACTTC	CSAMGQSDYEQYF
TRBJ2-2	TRBV5-6	.	.	14	TGTGCCAGCAGCTTGGCAGATAACACCGGGGAGCTGTTTTTT	CASSLADNTGELFF
TRBJ1-1	TRBV12-3/TRBV12-4	few	.	15	TGTGCCAGCAGTTACTGGGGACGGCGGGGCACTGAAGCTTTCTTT	CASSYWGRRGTEAFF
TRBJ2-1	TRBV3-1	few	TRBD2	17	TGTGCCAGCAGCCACCTCCCCGGACTAGCGAGGGACAATGAGCAGTTCTTC	CASSHLPGLARDNEQFF
TRBJ1-6	TRBV4-2	few	TRBD1	16	TGTGCCAGCAGCCAAGACTTGGACAGGGGCAATTCACCCCTCCACTTT	CASSQDLDRGNSPLHF
TRBJ2-5	TRBV20-1	once	.	11	TGCAGTGCTAGACCAGCGGATGAGCAGTACTTC	CSARPADEQYF
TRBJ2-7	TRBV5-1	few	.	13	TGCGCCAGCAGCGTGGCAGTCTCCTACGAGCAGTACTTC	CASSVAVSYEQYF
TRBJ2-5	TRBV20-1	.	TRBD2	14	TGCAGTGCGAAAAGACTAGCGACCTTGGAGACCCAGTACTTC	CSAKRLATLETQYF
TRBJ1-2	TRBV10-3	.	TRBD1	13	TGTGCCATCAGAGACAGGGGCCTTGGTGGCTACACCTTC	CAIRDRGLGGYTF
TRBJ2-7	TRBV7-3	many	TRBD2	17	TGTGCCAGCAGCTTAACGGGATGGACTAGCGGCGGCTACGAGCAGTACTTC	CASSLTGWTSGGYEQYF
TRBJ2-1	TRBV5-1	few	TRBD2	15	TGCGCCAGCAGCCTAGCGGGAGGGAACATCGATGAGCAGTTCTTC	CASSLAGGNIDEQFF
TRBJ2-1	TRBV6-5	few	.	11	TGTGCCAGCAGTGATGGGGGCGAGCAGTTCTTC	CASSDGGEQFF
TRBJ2-7	TRBV7-3	few	.	13	TGTGCCAGCAGCTTAATTCTAGGCCACGAGCAGTACTTC	CASSLILGHEQYF
TRBJ2-6	TRBV5-1	.	.	17	TGCGCCAGCAGTTTGTTAGGGGGGGGCTCCGGGGCCAACGTCCTGACTTTC	CASSLLGGGSGANVLTF
TRBJ2-1	TRBV5-1	.	TRBD2	15	TGCGCCAGCAGCTTGGTGCTAGCGGGACCCAATGAGCAGTTCTTC	CASSLVLAGPNEQFF
TRBJ2-7	TRBV12-3/TRBV12-4	.	TRBD2	14	TGTACCAGCAGGCCTAGCGGGATGATTGTCGAGCAGTACTTC	CTSRPSGMIVEQYF
TRBJ2-5	TRBV4-2	.	.	15	TGTACCAGCAGCCCAAGATGGGAGATCCAAGAGACCCAGTACTTC	CTSSPRWEIQETQYF
TRBJ2-1	TRBV6-6	.	.	16	TGTGCCAGCAGCAACACCCGGGGGCAGCGGGACAATGAGCAGTTCTTC	CASSNTRGQRDNEQFF
TRBJ2-5	TRBV28	.	.	20	TGTGCCAGCAGTTTGGCTGGCCGTCACGAGCGGACAAGGCTGAGGGAGACCCAGTACTTC	CASSLAGRHERTRLRETQYF
TRBJ2-3	TRBV15	few	.	15	TGTGCCACCAGCAGAGAAGTCGGTAGCACAGATACGCAGTATTTT	CATSREVGSTDTQYF
TRBJ2-7	TRBV5-7	.	.	14	TGTGCCAGCAGCCGCAGGGGGGAAGTACACGAGCAGTACTTC	CASSRRGEVHEQYF
TRBJ2-1	TRBV20-1	.	.	17	TGCAGCGCTAGAGATCAAGGCTACCCGAGCTCCTACAATGAGCAGTTCTTC	CSARDQGYPSSYNEQFF
TRBJ1-1	TRBV7-2	.	.	15	TGTGCCACCTCGACAGTGATCGCAGGGAGCGCTGAAGCTTTCTTT	CATSTVIAGSAEAFF
TRBJ1-4	TRBV12-3/TRBV12-4	.	TRBD1	14	TGTGCCAGCATTCAGGGGGCAACTAATGAAAAACTGTTTTTT	CASIQGATNEKLFF
TRBJ2-3	TRBV20-1	few	TRBD2	13	TGCAGTGCTCCACGAGCGGGAGGGGAGGCGCAGTATTTT	CSAPRAGGEAQYF
TRBJ2-7	TRBV20-1	.	.	15	TGCAGTGCTAGGGTTTGGGGCCACGAAGGGGACGAGCAGTACTTC	CSARVWGHEGDEQYF
TRBJ2-7	TRBV13	few	.	12	TGTGCCAGCAGCTTAAGACAGTACGAGCAGTACTTC	CASSLRQYEQYF
TRBJ2-7	TRBV11-3	.	.	15	TGTGCCAGCAGCTTATCGGATATCAGGTCCTACGAGCAGTACTTC	CASSLSDIRSYEQYF
TRBJ2-1	TRBV7-2	few	.	16	TGTGCCAGCAGCGCCCACGGGCCGGCTACCTACAATGAGCAGTTCTTC	CASSAHGPATYNEQFF
TRBJ2-5	TRBV12-3/TRBV12-4	many	.	15	TGTGCCAGCAGCTTAACAACGGGACGAGGAGAGACCCAGTACTTC	CASSLTTGRGETQYF
TRBJ1-2	TRBV15	few	.	14	TGTGCCACCAGCCCCGGGGGGGCAGGATATGGCTACACCTTC	CATSPGGAGYGYTF
TRBJ2-5	TRBV5-1	few	TRBD1	13	TGCGCCAGCAGCGGGTCAGGGGGAGAGACCCAGTACTTC	CASSGSGGETQYF